This TCR beta chain emerged from a study of response to subunit inactivated influenza vaccine. TCRdb re-analysed the RT-PCR reads in MiXCR, keeping a single row per CDR3 protein. The data hold some 570,000 distinct CDR3 sequences, with roughly 10% observed a single time. The same sample was also studied in work on T cells expressing NK-cell markers. From that second work: Generation of TCR beta cDNA was performed by 5'RACE template switching incorporating UMIs. Several of the donors carried dominant NKG2C+ clonotypes that took up 1.0-7.0% of their CD8+ T cells. Among a few donors, these clonotypes also ranked first in the CD3+CD56-NKG2C+ fraction. HCMV specificity of the expanded NKG2C+ T cell clones was not established.

Sequencing was performed on PBMCs from blood, taken on the day of vaccination. The origin of this receptor is a man between 45 and 60 years old who received an inactivated influenza vaccine.

The CDR3 DNA sequence: TGCAGTGCTAGAGATCGAACAATTTCTGATAATTCACCCCTCCACTTT. The encoded protein is CSARDRTISDNSPLHF. V is TRBV20-1 and J is TRBJ1-6, with no clear D. The germline V gene has CDR1 DFQATT and CDR2 SNEGSKA (reference sequence). The CDR3 is made up of 16 amino acids. V was trimmed by 0 bases and J by 5 bases, leaving 14 bases between them.